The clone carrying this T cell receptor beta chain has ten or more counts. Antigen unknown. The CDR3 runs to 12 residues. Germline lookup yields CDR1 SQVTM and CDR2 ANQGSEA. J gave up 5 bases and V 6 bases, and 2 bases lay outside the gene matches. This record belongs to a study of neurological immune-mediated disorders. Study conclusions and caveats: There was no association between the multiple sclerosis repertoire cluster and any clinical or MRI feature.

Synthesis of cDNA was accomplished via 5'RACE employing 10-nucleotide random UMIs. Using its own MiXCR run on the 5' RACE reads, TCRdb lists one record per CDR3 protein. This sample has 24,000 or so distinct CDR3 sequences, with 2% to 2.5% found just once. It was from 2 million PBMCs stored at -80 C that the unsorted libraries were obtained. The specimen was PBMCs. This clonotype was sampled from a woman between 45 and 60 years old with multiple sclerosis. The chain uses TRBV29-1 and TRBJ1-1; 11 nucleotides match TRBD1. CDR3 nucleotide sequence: TGCAGCGTGGACAGGGGGCGGACTGAAGCTTTCTTT. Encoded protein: CSVDRGRTEAFF.